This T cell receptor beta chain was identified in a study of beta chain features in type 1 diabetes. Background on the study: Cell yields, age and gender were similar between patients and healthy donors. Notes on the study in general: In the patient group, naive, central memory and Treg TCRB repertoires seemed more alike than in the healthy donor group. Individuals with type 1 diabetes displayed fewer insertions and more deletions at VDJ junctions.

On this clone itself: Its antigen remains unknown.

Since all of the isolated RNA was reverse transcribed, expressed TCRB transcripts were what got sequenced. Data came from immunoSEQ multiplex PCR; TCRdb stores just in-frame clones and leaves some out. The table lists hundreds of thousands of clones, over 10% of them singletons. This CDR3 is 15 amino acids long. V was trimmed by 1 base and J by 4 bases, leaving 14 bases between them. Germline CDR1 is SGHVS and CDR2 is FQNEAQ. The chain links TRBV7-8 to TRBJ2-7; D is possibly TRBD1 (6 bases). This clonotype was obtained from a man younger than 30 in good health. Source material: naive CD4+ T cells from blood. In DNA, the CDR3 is TGTGCCAGCAGCTTAGAGGGTCAGGGGCGATACGAGCAGTACTTC. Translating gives CASSLEGQGRYEQYF.